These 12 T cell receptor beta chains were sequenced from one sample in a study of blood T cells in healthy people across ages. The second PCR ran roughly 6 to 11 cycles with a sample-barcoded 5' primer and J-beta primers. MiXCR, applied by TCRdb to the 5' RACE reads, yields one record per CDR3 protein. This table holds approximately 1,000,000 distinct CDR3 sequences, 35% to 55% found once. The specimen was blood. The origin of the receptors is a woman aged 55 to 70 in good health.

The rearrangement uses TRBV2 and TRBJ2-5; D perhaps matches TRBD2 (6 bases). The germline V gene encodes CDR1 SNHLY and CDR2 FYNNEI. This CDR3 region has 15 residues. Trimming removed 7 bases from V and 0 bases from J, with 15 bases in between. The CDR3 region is CASMRDLTYQETQYF. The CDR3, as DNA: TGTGCCAGCATGAGGGACTTGACGTACCAAGAGACCCAGTACTTC.

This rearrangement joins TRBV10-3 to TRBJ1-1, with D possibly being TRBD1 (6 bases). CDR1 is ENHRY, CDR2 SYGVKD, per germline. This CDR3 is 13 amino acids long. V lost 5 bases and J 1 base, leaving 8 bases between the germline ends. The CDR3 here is CAISTGWNTEAFF. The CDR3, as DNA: TGTGCCATCAGTACAGGGTGGAACACTGAAGCTTTCTTT.

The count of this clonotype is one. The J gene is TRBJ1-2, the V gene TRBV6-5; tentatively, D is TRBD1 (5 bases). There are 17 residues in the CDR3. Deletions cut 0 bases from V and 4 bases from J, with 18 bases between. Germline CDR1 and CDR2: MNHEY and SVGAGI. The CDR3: CASSYSKTLGTTYGYTF. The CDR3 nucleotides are TGTGCCAGCAGTTACTCGAAAACCTTGGGGACCACCTATGGCTACACCTTC.

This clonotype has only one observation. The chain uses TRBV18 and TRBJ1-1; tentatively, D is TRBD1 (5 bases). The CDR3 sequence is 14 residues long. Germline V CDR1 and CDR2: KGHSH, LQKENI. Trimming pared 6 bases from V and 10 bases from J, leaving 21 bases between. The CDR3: CASSPYVLGGRAFF. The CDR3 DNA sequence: TGTGCCAGCTCTCCCTACGTTTTGGGGGGTCGAGCTTTCTTT.

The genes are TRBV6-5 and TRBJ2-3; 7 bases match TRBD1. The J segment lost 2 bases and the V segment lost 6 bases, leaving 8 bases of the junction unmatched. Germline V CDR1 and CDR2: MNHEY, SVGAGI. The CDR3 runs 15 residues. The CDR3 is CASSVQGIYTDTQYF. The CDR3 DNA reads TGTGCCAGCAGCGTACAGGGGATATACACAGATACGCAGTATTTT.

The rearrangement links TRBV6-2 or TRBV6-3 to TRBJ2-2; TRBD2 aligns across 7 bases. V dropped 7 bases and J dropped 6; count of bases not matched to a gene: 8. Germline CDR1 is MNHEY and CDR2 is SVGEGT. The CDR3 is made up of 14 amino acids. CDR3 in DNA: TGTGCCAGCACCGACGTAGGACTAGCCGGGGAGCTGTTTTTT. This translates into CASTDVGLAGELFF.

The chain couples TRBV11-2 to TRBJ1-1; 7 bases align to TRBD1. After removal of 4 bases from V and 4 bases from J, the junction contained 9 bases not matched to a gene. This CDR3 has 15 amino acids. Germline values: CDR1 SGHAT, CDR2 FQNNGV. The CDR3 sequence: CASSSTTGSLTEAFF. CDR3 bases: TGTGCCAGCAGCTCGACGACAGGGAGCCTCACTGAAGCTTTCTTT.

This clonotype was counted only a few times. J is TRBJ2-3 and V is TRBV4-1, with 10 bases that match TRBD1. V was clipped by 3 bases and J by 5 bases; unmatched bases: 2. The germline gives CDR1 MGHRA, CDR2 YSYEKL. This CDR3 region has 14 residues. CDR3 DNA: TGCGCCAGCAGCCACAGGACAGGGGGAGATACGCAGTATTTT. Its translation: CASSHRTGGDTQYF.

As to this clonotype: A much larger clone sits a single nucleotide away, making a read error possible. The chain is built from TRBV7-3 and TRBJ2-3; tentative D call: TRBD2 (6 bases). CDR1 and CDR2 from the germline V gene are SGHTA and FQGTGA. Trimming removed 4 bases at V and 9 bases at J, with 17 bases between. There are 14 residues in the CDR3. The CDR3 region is CASSSTRPGETQYF. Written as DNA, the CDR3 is TGTGCCAGCAGCTCCACGCGTCCGGGAGAGACGCAGTATTTT.

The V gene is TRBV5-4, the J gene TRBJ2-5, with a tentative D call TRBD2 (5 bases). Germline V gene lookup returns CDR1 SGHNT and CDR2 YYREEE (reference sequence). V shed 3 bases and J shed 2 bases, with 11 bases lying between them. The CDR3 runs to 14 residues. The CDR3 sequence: CASSSPGKQETQYF. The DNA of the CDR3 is TGTGCCAGCAGCTCCCCCGGGAAGCAAGAGACCCAGTACTTC.

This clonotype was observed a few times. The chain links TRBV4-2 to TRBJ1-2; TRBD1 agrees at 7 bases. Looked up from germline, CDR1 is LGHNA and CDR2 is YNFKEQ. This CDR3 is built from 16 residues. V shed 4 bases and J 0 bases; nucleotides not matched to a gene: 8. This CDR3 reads CASSRTGDAANYGYTF. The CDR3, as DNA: TGTGCCAGCAGCCGTACAGGGGACGCAGCTAACTATGGCTACACCTTC.

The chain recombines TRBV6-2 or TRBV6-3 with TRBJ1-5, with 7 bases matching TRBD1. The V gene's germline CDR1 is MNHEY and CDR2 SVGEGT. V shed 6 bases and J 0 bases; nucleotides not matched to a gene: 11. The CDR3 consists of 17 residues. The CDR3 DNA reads TGTGCCAGCAGAACCGGGACAGTCTATTATAGCAATCAGCCCCAGCATTTT. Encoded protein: CASRTGTVYYSNQPQHF.